This T cell receptor beta chain was observed in a study of cytomegalovirus exposure and HLA in healthy donors. Study-wide results and caveats: Accurate prediction of HLA-A and HLA-B alleles (for most subjects) was reportedly achieved from TCR beta sequences.

The PCR contained 60 Vbeta and 13 Jbeta primers. Method: immunoSEQ multiplex PCR; TCRdb's copy keeps in-frame clones and lacks some. The sample consists of under 200,000 clones, approximately 71% of them appearing once. In its sample, this clone was seen a few times. Antigen: not known. The CDR3 is 16 amino acids. After removal of 0 bases from V and 6 bases from J, the junction contained 6 bases not matched to a gene. Germline values: CDR1 SGHRS, CDR2 YFSETQ. Sequencing was performed on PBMCs. The chain uses TRBV5-1 and TRBJ1-2, with 12 bases aligning to TRBD1. This sequence originates from a man aged 50-59 years in good health and CMV-seronegative. CDR3 sequence reads: CASSLGDRGRRNGYTF. The DNA of the CDR3 is TGCGCCAGCAGCTTGGGGGACAGGGGGCGAAGAAATGGCTACACCTTC.